The 10 T cell receptor beta chains below come from one sample, sequenced in a study of identical twins. TCRdb redid the calling of the 5' RACE reads with MiXCR, one entry per CDR3 protein. The profile shows 700,000 or so distinct CDR3 sequences, 8% to 9% of them singletons. The sample was also linked to a second study, of yellow fever vaccine responses in identical twins.

The material sequenced was PBMCs. These receptors all come from a woman younger than 30 in good health.

This clonotype was observed a handful of times. J is TRBJ2-7 and V is TRBV29-1; D is perhaps TRBD2 (5 bases). This CDR3 region has 14 residues. Germline lookup yields CDR1 SQVTM and CDR2 ANQGSEA. Trimming left V 6 bases short and J 3 bases short, with 18 bases between. The CDR3 nucleotides are TGCAGCGTGATGCAGCCGGGGTCAATCTACGAGCAGTACTTC. It encodes CSVMQPGSIYEQYF.

This clonotype was recorded a few times. The V and J genes are TRBV28 and TRBJ2-7; tentatively, D is TRBD1 (6 bases). Between the trimmed V and J ends, which lost 5 bases and 4 bases, there was a span of 15 bases. The CDR3 runs to 14 residues. CDR1 is MDHEN and CDR2 is SYDVKM in the germline V gene. CDR3 nucleotide sequence: TGTGCCAGCAGTCTACGAAACAGGGTATACGAGCAGTACTTC. Amino acids: CASSLRNRVYEQYF.

This clonotype was counted ten times or more. This sequence joins TRBV7-9 and TRBJ2-3, with D possibly being TRBD1 (5 bases). The CDR3 is made up of 15 amino acids. The V and J ends lost 0 bases and 4 bases respectively, with 11 bases between them. CDR1 is SEHNR, CDR2 FQNEAQ, per germline (reference sequence). The CDR3 sequence is CASSLASQGPDTQYF. The CDR3 DNA reads TGTGCCAGCAGCTTAGCGTCTCAGGGCCCAGATACGCAGTATTTT.

V gene TRBV2 combines with J gene TRBJ2-2, with 7 positions matching TRBD2. Losses at the gene ends were 8 bases for V and 1 base for J; bases not matched to a gene: 4. The germline CDR1 and CDR2 sequences are SNHLY and FYNNEI. This CDR3 spans 14 amino acids. The DNA for the CDR3 is TGTGCCAGCTCTAGCGGAAAGAACACCGGGGAGCTGTTTTTT. The encoded protein is CASSSGKNTGELFF.

This clonotype was seen at least ten times. This chain joins TRBV28 and TRBJ1-2; weak D call: TRBD1 (6 bases). Trimming removed 5 bases from V and 1 base from J, with 8 bases in between. Germline V gives CDR1 MDHEN, CDR2 SYDVKM. This CDR3 spans 13 amino acids. The CDR3 sequence is CASSRQVNYGYTF. The CDR3 DNA is TGTGCCAGCAGTAGACAGGTTAACTATGGCTACACCTTC.

This clonotype was seen a few times. The chain recombines TRBV27 with TRBJ1-2; tentative D call: TRBD1 (5 bases). The ends were cut back, 0 bases at V and 4 bases at J, with 15 bases in the middle. This CDR3 spans 16 amino acids. The V gene's germline CDR1 is MNHEY and CDR2 SMNVEV (reference sequence). CDR3 residues: CASSLSARERAYGYTF. The CDR3 DNA reads as TGTGCCAGCAGTTTATCGGCCAGGGAACGTGCCTATGGCTACACCTTC.

This clonotype was seen many times. The rearrangement links TRBV6-1 to TRBJ2-3; TRBD1 aligns across 9 bases. Trimming took 6 bases from V and 5 from J; bases not matched to a gene: 6. This CDR3 has 14 amino acids. In germline, CDR1 is MNHNS, CDR2 SASEGT. In DNA form, the CDR3 reads TGTGCCAGCAGCACCACAGGGGGCAAAGATACGCAGTATTTT. This translates into CASSTTGGKDTQYF.

This chain connects TRBV7-9 to TRBJ1-4; D is possibly TRBD1 (5 bases). The CDR3 sequence is 15 residues long. Trimming shortened V by 1 base and J by 6 bases, and 12 bases separated the two germline ends. Germline loops: CDR1 SEHNR, CDR2 FQNEAQ (reference sequence). The CDR3 loop is CASSLGGRPHEKLFF. The CDR3 region has the DNA TGTGCCAGCAGCTTAGGGGGCAGACCTCATGAAAAACTGTTTTTT. Supplemented by reference TRBV7-9 and TRBJ1-4, the full variable domain reads DTGVSQNPRHKITKRGQNVTFRCDPISEHNRLYWYRQTLGQGPEFLTYFQNEAQLEKSRLLSDRFSAERPKGSFSTLEIQRTEQGDSAMYLCASSLGGRPHEKLFFGSGTQLSVL.

This clonotype has only a few counts. The V call is TRBV5-1, the J call TRBJ2-7; 12 bases line up with TRBD2. The CDR3 spans 16 residues. The ends lost 3 bases at V and 0 bases at J; junction bases unmatched: 4. Germline values: CDR1 SGHRS, CDR2 YFSETQ. CDR3 amino acids: CASSWTSGTSSYEQYF. In DNA form, the CDR3 reads TGCGCCAGCAGCTGGACTAGCGGGACGAGCTCCTACGAGCAGTACTTC. The full variable domain, its missing parts supplied by reference TRBV5-1 and TRBJ2-7, is KAGVTQTPRYLIKTRGQQVTLSCSPISGHRSVSWYQQTPGQGLQFLFEYFSETQRNKGNFPGRFSGRQFSNSRSEMNVSTLELGDSALYLCASSWTSGTSSYEQYFGPGTRLTVT.

This clonotype was seen a handful of times. The chain joins TRBV12-3 or TRBV12-4 to TRBJ2-3; 7 bases are a match to TRBD2. The CDR3 runs 16 residues. V shed 2 bases, J shed 2 bases, and the junction held 7 bases outside the gene matches. The CDR3: CASSLLASGTTDTQYF. CDR3 sequence (DNA): TGTGCCAGCAGTTTATTGGCTAGCGGAACCACAGATACGCAGTATTTT.